This TCR beta chain was obtained from a study of T cells in Graves' hyperthyroidism and ophthalmopathy. This clonotype was counted a few times. Amplified TCR beta CDR3 regions derived from RNA transcripts. A first-round RT-PCR of the TCR CDR3 used the HTBI primer set. TCRdb recomputed calls from the multiplex PCR reads with MiXCR, one row per CDR3 protein. Of around 660,000 distinct CDR3 sequences listed, roughly 46% are singletons. The CDR3 covers 15 residues. With 1 base removed from V and 5 bases from J, the gap between germline ends came to 14 bases. Germline CDR1 SEHNR, CDR2 FQNEAQ (reference sequence).

The source is an adult man with Graves' disease, either hyperthyroidism or ophthalmopathy (not recorded which). The chain uses TRBV7-9 and TRBJ1-2; D is perhaps TRBD1 (5 bases). Sequencing used peripheral blood or thyroid tissue (not recorded which). In DNA, the CDR3 is TGTGCCAGCAGCTTAGACCCTCTTGACAGATATGGCTACACCTTC. The encoded protein is CASSLDPLDRYGYTF.